These 8 T cell receptor beta chains were all obtained from the same sample, sequenced in a study of blood T cell repertoires in COVID-19. The table came from immunoSEQ multiplex PCR; TCRdb's copy has only in-frame clones and leaves some out. The table includes 150,000 to 200,000 clones, about four fifths detected once. Sample: peripheral blood. The source of these receptors is an elderly woman with acute or convalescent COVID-19.

The chain links TRBV5-1 to TRBJ2-1; TRBD2 might be the D (6 bases). Trimming shortened V by 0 bases and J by 7 bases, and 17 bases separated the two germline ends. The CDR3 is 16 residues long. Germline-derived CDR1 and CDR2 are SGHRS and YFSETQ. The CDR3 DNA follows: TGCGCCAGCAGCTTGGAAGCGGGTTCCCCTTGGAATGAGCAGTTCTTC. As protein: CASSLEAGSPWNEQFF.

This chain links TRBV18 with TRBJ1-1; D unclear. V shed 6 bases and J shed 1 base, with 9 bases lying between them. CDR1 and CDR2 (germline): KGHSH, LQKENI. There are 13 residues in the CDR3. The CDR3 sequence is CASSLYKNTEAFF. In nucleotides, the CDR3 is TGTGCCAGCTCCCTTTACAAGAACACTGAAGCTTTCTTT.

This chain joins TRBV6-5 and TRBJ1-1; D might be TRBD1 (5 bases). Trimming removed 7 bases from V and 4 bases from J, with 13 bases in between. This CDR3 region has 13 residues. Germline CDR1 is MNHEY and CDR2 is SVGAGI. The CDR3, as DNA: TGTGCCAGCAAGATCAGGGTAGGCACTGAAGCTTTCTTT. This encodes CASKIRVGTEAFF.

The chain uses TRBV5-1 and TRBJ1-1, with no clear D. The CDR3 extends over 14 amino acids. Germline loops: CDR1 SGHRS, CDR2 YFSETQ. Trimming pared 0 bases from V and 6 bases from J, leaving 12 bases between. The CDR3 protein is CASSLDSTNAEAFF. CDR3 nucleotides: TGCGCCAGCAGCTTGGACAGTACCAACGCTGAAGCTTTCTTT.

The rearrangement joins TRBV19 to TRBJ1-4, with no clear D. Germline lookup yields CDR1 LNHDA and CDR2 SQIVND (reference sequence). The CDR3 extends over 15 amino acids. V was trimmed by 6 bases and J by 3 bases, leaving 14 bases between them. The CDR3 here is CASRDLIAANEKLFF. The CDR3 DNA reads TGTGCCAGTAGAGATCTCATCGCGGCTAATGAAAAACTGTTTTTT.

The chain carries TRBV13 and TRBJ1-1; D remains ambiguous. The CDR3 sequence is 14 residues long. Germline lookup yields CDR1 PRHDT and CDR2 FYEKMQ (reference sequence). Between the trimmed V and J ends, which lost 3 bases and 4 bases, there was a span of 12 bases. CDR3 in DNA: TGTGCCAGCAGCTTGAGGTCGGGAGGCACTGAAGCTTTCTTT. Translated: CASSLRSGGTEAFF.

This chain connects TRBV19 to TRBJ2-3; D not resolved. Germline V gene data show CDR1 as LNHDA and CDR2 as SQIVND (reference sequence). The CDR3 contains 15 residues. Trimming took 1 base from V and 1 from J, leaving 9 bases between them. DNA for the CDR3: TGTGCCAGTAGTATAGCGGTAGCCCGCACAGATACGCAGTATTTT. The encoded protein is CASSIAVARTDTQYF.

V gene TRBV6-1 combines with J gene TRBJ1-5, with D maybe TRBD1 (6 bases). V lost 5 bases and J 6 bases, leaving 14 bases between the germline ends. Germline CDR1 is MNHNS and CDR2 is SASEGT. This CDR3 has 14 residues. The CDR3 DNA follows: TGTGCCAGCAGTCAGTCCTCACAGGGTCAGCCCCAGCATTTT. It encodes CASSQSSQGQPQHF.